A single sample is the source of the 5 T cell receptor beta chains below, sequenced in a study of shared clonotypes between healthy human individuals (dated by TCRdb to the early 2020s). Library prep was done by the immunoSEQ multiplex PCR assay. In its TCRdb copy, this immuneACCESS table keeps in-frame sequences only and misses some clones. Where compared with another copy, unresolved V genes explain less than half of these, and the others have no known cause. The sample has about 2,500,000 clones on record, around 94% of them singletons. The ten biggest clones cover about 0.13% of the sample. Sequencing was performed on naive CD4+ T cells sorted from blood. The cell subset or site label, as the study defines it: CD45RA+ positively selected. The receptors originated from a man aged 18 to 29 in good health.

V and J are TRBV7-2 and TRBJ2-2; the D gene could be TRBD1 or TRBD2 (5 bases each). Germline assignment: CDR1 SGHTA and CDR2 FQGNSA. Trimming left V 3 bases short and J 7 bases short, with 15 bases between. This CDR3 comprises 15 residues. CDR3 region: CASSLRGQTDGELFF. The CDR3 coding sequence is TGTGCCAGCAGCTTGAGGGGCCAGACTGACGGGGAGCTGTTTTTT. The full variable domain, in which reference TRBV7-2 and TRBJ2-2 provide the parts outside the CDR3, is GAGVSQSPSNKVTEKGKDVELRCDPISGHTALYWYRQSLGQGLEFLIYFQGNSAPDKSGLPSDRFSAERTGGSVSTLTIQRTQQEDSAVYLCASSLRGQTDGELFFGEGSRLTVL.

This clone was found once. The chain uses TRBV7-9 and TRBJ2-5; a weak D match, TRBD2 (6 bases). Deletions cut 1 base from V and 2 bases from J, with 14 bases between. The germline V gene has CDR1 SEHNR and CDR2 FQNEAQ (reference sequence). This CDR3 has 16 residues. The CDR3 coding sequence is TGTGCCAGCAGCTTAGGATCGGGGGAGATGCAAGAGACCCAGTACTTC. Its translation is CASSLGSGEMQETQYF.

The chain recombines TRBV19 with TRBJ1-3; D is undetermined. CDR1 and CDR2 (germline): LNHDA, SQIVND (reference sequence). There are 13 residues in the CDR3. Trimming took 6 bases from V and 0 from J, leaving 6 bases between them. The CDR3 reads CASRHSSGNTIYF. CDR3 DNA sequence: TGTGCCAGTAGACATAGCTCTGGAAACACCATATATTTT.

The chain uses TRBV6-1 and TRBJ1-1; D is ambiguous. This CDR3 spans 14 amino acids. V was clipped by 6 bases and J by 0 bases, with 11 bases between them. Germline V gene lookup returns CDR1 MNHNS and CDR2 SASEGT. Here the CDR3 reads CASRTYGMNTEAFF. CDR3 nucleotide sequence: TGTGCCAGCAGGACATACGGCATGAACACTGAAGCTTTCTTT.

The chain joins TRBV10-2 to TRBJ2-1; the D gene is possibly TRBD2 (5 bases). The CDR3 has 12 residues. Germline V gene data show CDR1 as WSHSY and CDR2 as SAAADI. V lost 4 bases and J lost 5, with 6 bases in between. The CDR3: CASSGLNNEQFF. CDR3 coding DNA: TGCGCCAGCAGTGGACTAAACAATGAGCAGTTCTTC.